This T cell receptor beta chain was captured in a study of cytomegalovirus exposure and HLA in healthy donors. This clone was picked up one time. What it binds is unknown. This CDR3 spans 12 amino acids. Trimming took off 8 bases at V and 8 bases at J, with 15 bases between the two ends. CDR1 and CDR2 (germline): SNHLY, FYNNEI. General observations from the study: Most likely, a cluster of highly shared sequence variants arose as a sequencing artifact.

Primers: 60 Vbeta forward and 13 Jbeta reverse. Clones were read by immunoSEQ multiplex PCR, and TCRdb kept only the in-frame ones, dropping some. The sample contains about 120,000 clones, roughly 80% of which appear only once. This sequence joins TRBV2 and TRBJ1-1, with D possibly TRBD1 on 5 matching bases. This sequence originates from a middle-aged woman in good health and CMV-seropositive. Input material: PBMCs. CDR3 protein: CASGVGAGEAFF. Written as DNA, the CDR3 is TGTGCCAGCGGGGTAGGGGCAGGGGAAGCTTTCTTT. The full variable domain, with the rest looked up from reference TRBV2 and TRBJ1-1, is EPEVTQTPSHQVTQMGQEVILRCVPISNHLYFYWYRQILGQKVEFLVSFYNNEISEKSEIFDDQFSVERPDGSNFTLKIRSTKLEDSAMYFCASGVGAGEAFFGQGTRLTVV.